Below, one TCR beta chain is given with its context. This sample was included in a study of blood T cell repertoires in COVID-19. Study details: Sample material is recorded as cDNA or gDNA derived from T cells, B-cell-depleted T cells, or PBMCs.

Trimming shortened V by 0 bases and J by 1 base, and 9 bases separated the two germline ends. The germline gives CDR1 LGHNA, CDR2 YNFKEQ. The CDR3 has 16 amino acids. Profiling relied on immunoSEQ multiplex PCR, and the TCRdb table lists in-frame clones only, not all of them. The table has about 240,000 clones, approximately 83% seen once; the top ten hold around 9.9%. The sequence came from a woman at least 80 years old with acute or convalescent COVID-19. The V gene is TRBV4-2, the J gene TRBJ1-4; the D is unclear. The sample was peripheral blood. CDR3 protein: CASSQEGGLTNEKLFF. Here the CDR3 DNA reads TGTGCCAGCAGCCAAGAAGGCGGATTAACTAATGAAAAACTGTTTTTT.